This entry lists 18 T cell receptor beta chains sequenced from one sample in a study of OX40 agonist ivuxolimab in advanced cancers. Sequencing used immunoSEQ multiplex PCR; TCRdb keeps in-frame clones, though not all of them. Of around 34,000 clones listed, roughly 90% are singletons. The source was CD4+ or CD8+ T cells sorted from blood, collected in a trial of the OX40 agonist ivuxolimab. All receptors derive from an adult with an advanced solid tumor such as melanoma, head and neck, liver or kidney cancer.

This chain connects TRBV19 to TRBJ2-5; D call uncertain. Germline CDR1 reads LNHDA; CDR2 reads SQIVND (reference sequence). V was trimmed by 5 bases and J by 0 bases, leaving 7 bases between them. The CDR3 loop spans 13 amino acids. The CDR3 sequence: CASSQRYQETQYF. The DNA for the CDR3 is TGTGCCAGTAGTCAGAGGTACCAAGAGACCCAGTACTTC.

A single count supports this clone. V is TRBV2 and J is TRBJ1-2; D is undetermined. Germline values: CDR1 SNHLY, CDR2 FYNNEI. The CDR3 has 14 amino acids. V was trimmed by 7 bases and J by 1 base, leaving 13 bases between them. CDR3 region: CASTMNLSNYGYTF. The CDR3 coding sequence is TGTGCCAGCACTATGAATTTGAGTAACTATGGCTACACCTTC.

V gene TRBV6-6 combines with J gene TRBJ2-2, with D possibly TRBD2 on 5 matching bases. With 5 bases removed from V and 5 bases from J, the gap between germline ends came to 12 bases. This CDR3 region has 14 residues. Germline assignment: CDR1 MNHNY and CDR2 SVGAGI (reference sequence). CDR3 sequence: CASSQSGRTGELFF. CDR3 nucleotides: TGTGCCAGCAGTCAATCGGGAAGGACCGGGGAGCTGTTTTTT.

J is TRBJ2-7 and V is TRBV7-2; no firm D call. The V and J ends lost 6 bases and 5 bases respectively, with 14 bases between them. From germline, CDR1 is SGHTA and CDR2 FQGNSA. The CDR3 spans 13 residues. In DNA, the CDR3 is TGTGCCAGCAGTAGTACGGCGGCGAACGAGCAGTACTTC. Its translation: CASSSTAANEQYF.

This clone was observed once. The CDR3 nucleotides are TGTTCTCTCGGGCTAGCGGGAGCTAACAATGAGCAGTTCTTC. It encodes CSLGLAGANNEQFF. This chain connects TRBV30 to TRBJ2-1; 10 bases line up with TRBD2. The CDR3 extends over 14 amino acids. CDR1 is GTSNPN and CDR2 is SVGIG in the germline V gene (reference sequence).

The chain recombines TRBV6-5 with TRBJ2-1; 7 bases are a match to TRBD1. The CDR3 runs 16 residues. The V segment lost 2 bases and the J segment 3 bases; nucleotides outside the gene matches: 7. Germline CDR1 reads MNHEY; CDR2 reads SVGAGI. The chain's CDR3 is CASSYGGGTDYNEQFF. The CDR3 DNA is TGTGCCAGCAGTTACGGCGGTGGGACAGACTACAATGAGCAGTTCTTC.

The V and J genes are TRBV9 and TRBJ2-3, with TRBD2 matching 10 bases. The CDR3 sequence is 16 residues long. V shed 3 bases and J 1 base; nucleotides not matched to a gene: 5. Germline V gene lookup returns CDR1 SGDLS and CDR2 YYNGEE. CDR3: CASSDPSGSRTDTQYF. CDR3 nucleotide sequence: TGTGCCAGCAGCGACCCTAGCGGGAGTCGCACAGATACGCAGTATTTT.

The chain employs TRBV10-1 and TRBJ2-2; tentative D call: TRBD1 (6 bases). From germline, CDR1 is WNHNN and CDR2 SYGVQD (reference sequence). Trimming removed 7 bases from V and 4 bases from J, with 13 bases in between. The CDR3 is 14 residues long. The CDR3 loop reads CASNRDFGTGELFF. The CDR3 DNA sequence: TGCGCCAGCAACAGGGATTTTGGCACCGGGGAGCTGTTTTTT.

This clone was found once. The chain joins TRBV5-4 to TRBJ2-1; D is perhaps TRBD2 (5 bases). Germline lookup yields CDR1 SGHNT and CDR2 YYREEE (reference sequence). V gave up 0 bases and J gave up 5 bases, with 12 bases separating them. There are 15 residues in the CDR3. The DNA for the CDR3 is TGTGCCAGCAGCTTGGTGAGGGAATCGGACAATGAGCAGTTCTTC. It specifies CASSLVRESDNEQFF.

In DNA form, the CDR3 reads TGCAGCGTTCCCTGGACCGGGGAGCTGTTTTTT. Translated: CSVPWTGELFF. The chain joins TRBV29-1 to TRBJ2-2; D unresolved. V lost 5 bases, J lost 5 bases, and 6 bases lay in between. Germline V gene sequence: CDR1 SQVTM, CDR2 ANQGSEA. This CDR3 region has 11 residues.

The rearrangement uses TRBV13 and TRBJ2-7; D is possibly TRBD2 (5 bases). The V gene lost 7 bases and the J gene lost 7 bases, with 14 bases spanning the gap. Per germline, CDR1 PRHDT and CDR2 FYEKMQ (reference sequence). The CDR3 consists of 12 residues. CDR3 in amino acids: CASTLGSGEQYF. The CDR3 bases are TGTGCCAGCACCTTGGGGTCGGGGGAGCAGTACTTC. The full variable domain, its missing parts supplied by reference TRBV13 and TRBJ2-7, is AAGVIQSPRHLIKEKRETATLKCYPIPRHDTVYWYQQGPGQDPQFLISFYEKMQSDKGSIPDRFSAQQFSDYHSELNMSSLELGDSALYFCASTLGSGEQYFGPGTRLTVT.

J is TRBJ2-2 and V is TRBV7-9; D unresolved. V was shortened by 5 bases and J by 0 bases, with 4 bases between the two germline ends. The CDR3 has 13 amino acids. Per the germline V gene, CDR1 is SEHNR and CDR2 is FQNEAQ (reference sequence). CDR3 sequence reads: CASSDSNTGELFF. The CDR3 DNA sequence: TGTGCCAGCAGCGACTCGAACACCGGGGAGCTGTTTTTT. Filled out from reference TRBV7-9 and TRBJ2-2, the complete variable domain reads DTGVSQNPRHKITKRGQNVTFRCDPISEHNRLYWYRQTLGQGPEFLTYFQNEAQLEKSRLLSDRFSAERPKGSFSTLEIQRTEQGDSAMYLCASSDSNTGELFFGEGSRLTVL.

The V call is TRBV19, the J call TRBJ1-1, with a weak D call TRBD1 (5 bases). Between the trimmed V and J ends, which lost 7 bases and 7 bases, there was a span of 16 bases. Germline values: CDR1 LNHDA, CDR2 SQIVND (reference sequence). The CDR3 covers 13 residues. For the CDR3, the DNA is TGTGCCAGTAAGGGAGTCCGAACAGGTGAAGCTTTCTTT. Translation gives CASKGVRTGEAFF.

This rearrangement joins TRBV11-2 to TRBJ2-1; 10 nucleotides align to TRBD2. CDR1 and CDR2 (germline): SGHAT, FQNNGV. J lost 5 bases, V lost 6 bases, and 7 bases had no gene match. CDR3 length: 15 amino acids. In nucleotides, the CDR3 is TGTGCCAGCAGTCAAGCAGCGGGGGGGGACAATGAGCAGTTCTTC. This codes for CASSQAAGGDNEQFF.

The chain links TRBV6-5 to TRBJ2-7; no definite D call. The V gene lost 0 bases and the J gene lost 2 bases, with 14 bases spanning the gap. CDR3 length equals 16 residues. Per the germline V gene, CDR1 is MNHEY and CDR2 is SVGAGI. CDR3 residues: CASSYSPPDSAYEQYF. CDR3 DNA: TGTGCCAGCAGTTACTCGCCCCCAGATTCCGCCTACGAGCAGTACTTC.

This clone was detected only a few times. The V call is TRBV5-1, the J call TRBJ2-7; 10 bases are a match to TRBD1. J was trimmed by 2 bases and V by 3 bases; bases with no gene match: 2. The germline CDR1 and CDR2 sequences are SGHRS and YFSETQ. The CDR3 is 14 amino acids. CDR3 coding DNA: TGCGCCAGCAGCTCCGGGACAGGGGCCTACGAGCAGTACTTC. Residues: CASSSGTGAYEQYF.

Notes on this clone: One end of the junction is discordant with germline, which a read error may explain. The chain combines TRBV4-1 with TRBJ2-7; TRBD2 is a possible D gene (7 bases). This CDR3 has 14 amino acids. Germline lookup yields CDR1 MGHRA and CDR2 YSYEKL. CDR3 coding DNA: TGCGCCAGCAGTCAAGGGAGGGGGGCCTACGAGCAGTACTTC. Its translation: CASSQGRGAYEQYF.

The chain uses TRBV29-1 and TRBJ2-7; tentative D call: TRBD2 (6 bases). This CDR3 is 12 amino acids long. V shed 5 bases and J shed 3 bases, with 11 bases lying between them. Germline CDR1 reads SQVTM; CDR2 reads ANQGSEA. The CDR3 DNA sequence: TGCAGCGTTAGCGGGCAGGGCTACGAGCAGTACTTC. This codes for CSVSGQGYEQYF.